The 20 T cell receptor beta chains in this list originate from one sample, sequenced in a study of T-cell memory formation after mild COVID-19. TCRdb fed the 5' RACE reads into MiXCR, producing one record per CDR3 protein. The repertoire holds under 300,000 distinct CDR3 sequences, with around 8% as singletons. Input material: PBMCs or a T cell subset sorted from them (not recorded which). These receptors originate from a man between 18 and 29 years old who had mild COVID-19 (a few samples of this study predate the infection). Cell type and time point are not known.

This clonotype was found a few times. The genes are TRBV4-2 and TRBJ2-2, with D perhaps TRBD2 (6 bases). In germline, CDR1 is LGHNA, CDR2 YNFKEQ. Trimming pared 0 bases from V and 1 base from J, leaving 15 bases between. This CDR3 has 18 residues. The CDR3 DNA sequence: TGTGCCAGCAGCCAAGAGGCCCCGGGACTCCAGAACACCGGGGAGCTGTTTTTT. Its translation is CASSQEAPGLQNTGELFF.

This clonotype was seen more than once but under ten times. The genes are TRBV5-1 and TRBJ2-1, with 10 bases identical to TRBD2. CDR3 length: 17 amino acids. V trimming: 5 bases; J trimming: 7 bases; junction bases outside the gene matches: 15. The germline CDR1 and CDR2 sequences are SGHRS and YFSETQ. The CDR3 sequence is CASSPSGGALEANEQFF. Here the CDR3 DNA reads TGCGCCAGCAGTCCGAGCGGGGGGGCGTTAGAAGCGAATGAGCAGTTCTTC. The entire variable domain, with the rest obtained from reference TRBV5-1 and TRBJ2-1, is as follows: KAGVTQTPRYLIKTRGQQVTLSCSPISGHRSVSWYQQTPGQGLQFLFEYFSETQRNKGNFPGRFSGRQFSNSRSEMNVSTLELGDSALYLCASSPSGGALEANEQFFGPGTRLTVL.

The chain employs TRBV29-1 and TRBJ2-4; D unresolved. V lost 4 bases and J 7 bases, leaving 14 bases between the germline ends. This CDR3 has 13 amino acids. Germline lookup yields CDR1 SQVTM and CDR2 ANQGSEA. This CDR3 reads CSVVSGSGNIQYF. Here the CDR3 DNA reads TGCAGCGTTGTATCCGGGTCCGGGAACATTCAGTACTTC.

This clonotype was seen only a few times. J is TRBJ2-7 and V is TRBV5-1, with D hard to call. This CDR3 region has 14 residues. Germline CDR1 reads SGHRS; CDR2 reads YFSETQ. The germline V and J ends were trimmed by 0 bases and 2 bases, with 9 bases remaining between them. DNA of the CDR3: TGCGCCAGCAGCTTGGAAGGAAACCCCTACGAGCAGTACGTC. Its protein product is CASSLEGNPYEQYV.

This clonotype has ten or more counts. This sequence joins TRBV2 and TRBJ2-4, with TRBD2 identical over 11 bases. V shed 3 bases and J 0 bases; nucleotides not matched to a gene: 7. CDR1 SNHLY and CDR2 FYNNEI come from the germline V gene. This CDR3 comprises 18 residues. Here the CDR3 DNA reads TGTGCCAGCAGTGATTTGGGACTAGCGGCTAGAGCCAAAAACATTCAGTACTTC. The encoded protein is CASSDLGLAARAKNIQYF.

The chain links TRBV20-1 to TRBJ2-5; 7 nucleotides agree with TRBD2. V dropped 0 bases and J dropped 2; count of bases not matched to a gene: 9. CDR1 and CDR2 (germline): DFQATT, SNEGSKA (reference sequence). This CDR3 region has 16 residues. The CDR3 protein is CSARDQPGLLQETQYF. The CDR3 DNA reads TGCAGTGCTAGAGACCAACCGGGACTACTTCAAGAGACCCAGTACTTC.

This clonotype was detected only a few times. This chain uses TRBV21-1 with TRBJ2-5; TRBD2 is the table's D call, not checked against the DNA. TRBV21-1 is tagged as a pseudogene. This CDR3 is built from 18 residues. CDR3 sequence: CASSKNTSGLAGEETQYF. In DNA form, the CDR3 reads TGTGCCAGCAGCAAAAACACTTCGGGACTAGCGGGGGAGGAGACCCAGTACTTC.

This clonotype was counted at least ten times. The chain links TRBV11-2 to TRBJ2-2, with D unclear. Germline assignment: CDR1 SGHAT and CDR2 FQNNGV. V shed 3 bases and J shed 4 bases, with 12 bases lying between them. This CDR3 is built from 15 residues. CDR3 DNA: TGTGCCAGCAGCTTGGGCTGGAAGGGCACCGGGGAGCTGTTTTTT. Encoded protein: CASSLGWKGTGELFF.

This clonotype was found a few times. The chain carries TRBV6-5 and TRBJ1-5; D uncertain. The ends were cut back, 2 bases at V and 2 bases at J, with 4 bases in the middle. In germline, CDR1 is MNHEY, CDR2 SVGAGI. This CDR3 region has 13 residues. This chain's CDR3 is CASSYNGNQPQHF. The CDR3 coding sequence is TGTGCCAGCAGTTACAACGGCAATCAGCCCCAGCATTTT.

This chain uses TRBV7-2 with TRBJ1-2; D possibly corresponds to TRBD1 (6 bases). Trimming took off 5 bases at V and 8 bases at J, with 24 bases between the two ends. Germline loops: CDR1 SGHTA, CDR2 FQGNSA. The CDR3 totals 16 residues. CDR3 in DNA: TGTGCCAGCAGCCTGGCGGGGGCGCAGGTCGGTGGCGGCTACACCTTC. Encoded protein: CASSLAGAQVGGGYTF.

V and J are TRBV2 and TRBJ2-5, with D perhaps matching TRBD1 (6 bases). CDR1 SNHLY and CDR2 FYNNEI come from the germline V gene. The CDR3 totals 14 residues. V was pared by 1 base and J by 1 base, with 7 bases between. The CDR3 DNA is TGTGCCAGCAGTGAAGGGACAGCCCAAGAGACCCAGTACTTC. It codes for CASSEGTAQETQYF.

This sequence joins TRBV12-5 and TRBJ1-1; D is unclear. The CDR3 runs to 12 residues. V lost 6 bases, J lost 3 bases, and 8 bases lay in between. Germline V gene lookup returns CDR1 LGHNT and CDR2 FRNRAP. CDR3 sequence: CASGVWDTEAFF. The CDR3 DNA reads TGTGCTAGTGGGGTGTGGGACACTGAAGCTTTCTTT.

This clonotype came up many times. This chain connects TRBV7-2 to TRBJ1-1; D call uncertain. V lost 5 bases and J lost 0, with 13 bases in between. CDR3 size: 15 residues. Germline lookup yields CDR1 SGHTA and CDR2 FQGNSA. CDR3 residues: CASSAAVAVNTEAFF. The CDR3 DNA sequence: TGTGCCAGCAGCGCAGCTGTAGCCGTGAACACTGAAGCTTTCTTT.

This clonotype has more than one count but fewer than ten. This chain joins TRBV5-8 and TRBJ2-1; TRBD1 is a possible D gene (5 bases). The V end lost 2 bases, the J end lost 0 bases, and 12 bases lay between the germline ends. CDR1 is SGHTS and CDR2 is YDEGEE in the germline V gene. This CDR3 is 16 amino acids long. The CDR3 bases are TGTGCCAGCAGCTTAGGCAGACAGTACTCCTACAATGAGCAGTTCTTC. Translated: CASSLGRQYSYNEQFF.

Here the CDR3 DNA reads TGTGCCAGCGGCAAGTGGGACACTTACACAGATACGCAGTATTTT. Its translation: CASGKWDTYTDTQYF. The chain employs TRBV3-1 and TRBJ2-3, with D maybe TRBD1 (6 bases). The CDR3 runs 15 residues. The germline CDR1 and CDR2 sequences are LGHDT and YNNKEL (reference sequence). V lost 8 bases and J lost 2, with 17 bases in between.

The V call is TRBV7-6, the J call TRBJ2-1; 8 bases agree with TRBD2. This CDR3 contains 14 residues. The germline CDR1 and CDR2 sequences are SGHVS and FNYEAQ. With 3 bases clipped from V and 5 bases from J, the junction kept 3 bases outside the gene matches. CDR3 residues: CASSFSGENNEQFF. In nucleotides, the CDR3 is TGTGCCAGCAGCTTTAGCGGGGAGAACAATGAGCAGTTCTTC.

This rearrangement joins TRBV7-6 to TRBJ2-1; 9 bases match TRBD2. Germline V lookup: CDR1 SGHVS, CDR2 FNYEAQ. This CDR3 is 14 amino acids long. J gave up 8 bases and V 5 bases, and 7 bases lay outside the gene matches. CDR3 loop: CASSGLAGRHEQFF. CDR3 DNA sequence: TGTGCCAGCAGCGGGCTAGCGGGGAGGCATGAGCAGTTCTTC.

V usage is TRBV29-1 and J usage is TRBJ2-3, with 8 bases fitting TRBD2. The CDR3 runs to 14 residues. Germline V gives CDR1 SQVTM, CDR2 ANQGSEA. V was clipped by 7 bases and J by 5 bases; unmatched bases: 11. The CDR3 region has the DNA TGCAGCGCCCATCGGGGGGGCCCCGGAGATACGCAGTATTTT. It specifies CSAHRGGPGDTQYF.

The J gene is TRBJ2-5, the V gene TRBV20-1; 9 bases are a match to TRBD2. The CDR3 extends over 14 amino acids. J was trimmed by 3 bases and V by 1 base; bases with no gene match: 3. Germline CDR1 and CDR2: DFQATT and SNEGSKA (reference sequence). CDR3 sequence reads: CSARATSGKETQYF. DNA of the CDR3: TGCAGTGCTAGAGCGACTAGCGGCAAAGAGACCCAGTACTTC.

This clonotype was observed at least ten times. The chain carries TRBV7-2 and TRBJ1-2, with a possible D match to TRBD1 (5 bases). Trimming stripped 4 bases from V and 5 bases from J, with 11 bases between. The CDR3 is made up of 13 amino acids. The V gene's germline CDR1 is SGHTA and CDR2 FQGNSA. In nucleotides, the CDR3 is TGTGCCAGCAGCTGGGGCCTTAAGTATGGCTACACCTTC. As protein: CASSWGLKYGYTF.